This T cell receptor (beta chain) was profiled in a study of regulatory T cells in long-lasting Graves disease (dated by TCRdb to about 2021). A note on the overall study: To count as having persistent Graves' disease, a patient had to have received antithyroid drug treatment for over 5 years with TSH receptor autoantibodies remaining persistently positive. The study took place in China and was registered as a clinical trial. On average, persistent Graves' disease patients in the clinical cohort had been on antithyroid drugs for about 10.3 years. A total of 33 samples underwent TCR sequencing: approximately 13 from persistent and around 20 from newly diagnosed Graves' disease patients. Persistent Graves' disease patients were compared with newly diagnosed Graves' disease patients by peripheral blood TCR sequencing and RNA sequencing.

Library construction relied on multiplex PCR. The run used an Illumina HiSeq 4000. To build TCR beta libraries, CDR3 regions were amplified by Arm-PCR using iRepertoire HTBI primers. Before sequencing, the PCR products underwent gel purification. The study's processing was this. A total of around 59 TRBV and 14 TRBJ segments were identified across samples and were used for gene usage analysis of CDR3 amino acid clonotypes. COPE and FqMerger were used to merge filtered high-quality paired reads into contigs. Contigs were aligned with BLAST to IMGT TRBV, TRBD and TRBJ reference genes, and CDR3 was defined per IMGT. Highly expanded clones were defined as clonotypes with a frequency above 0.1%. Repertoire diversity was measured by Shannon entropy, and V-J evenness by the Gini coefficient. A clonotype found in more than one individual was treated as public. TCRdb trimmed public reads at Q25 via fastp, called clones via MiXCR and kept in-frame beta chains. Every CDR3 protein is listed once, alongside the most common genes and DNA of its rows. These V and J calls rely on TCRdb rather than the paper's analysis. This sample is represented by roughly 450,000 distinct CDR3 sequences; less than 25% of them were singletons. About 8.3% of the sample is taken by the ten largest.

The CDR3 measures 15 amino acids from cysteine to phenylalanine. Only the CDR3 part of the read is kept: 45 bases, read in frame from the first base. V loses 0 bases of germline sequence and J loses 7 bases, and the interval between the two ends is 12 bases. Via the germline V gene (reference sequence), CDR1 is LNHNV and CDR2 YYDKDF. This clonotype was observed a few times. The specificity of this receptor is unknown. No quality values exist for individual bases; no much larger clone is one base distant. What the time point label conveys for this sample: persistent/refractory GD, antithyroid drugs over 5 years with positive TRAb. For both TCR sequencing and RNA sequencing, RNA was extracted from PBMCs using TRIzol. The diagnosis of Graves' disease was made according to American Thyroid Association guidelines. Recruitment of patients was carried out at an endocrinology department in Xi'an, China. From each patient, roughly 9 milliliters of peripheral blood was collected into an EDTA anticoagulant tube. PBMCs were isolated by Ficoll Paque Plus density gradient separation without further T cell sorting. An Agilent 2100 Bioanalyzer and agarose gel were used to assess RNA quality, and a NanoDrop 2000 was used to measure RNA concentration.

What the authors observed across the whole study: Compared with newly diagnosed patients, persistent Graves' disease patients had lower TCR Shannon entropy and fewer highly expanded clones, which suggests clonal expansion. Sequencing and analysis were restricted to the TCR beta chain. Only peripheral blood was studied, because thyroid tissue, the primary lesion, was inaccessible. Preferential use of TRBV28, TRBJ1-2 and TRBJ2-5 was observed in persistent disease, whereas TRBV20-1 and TRBJ2-1 were favored in newly diagnosed disease. The authors acknowledged the small sample size as a limitation that may reduce accuracy. Persistent patients shared more public clonotypes among themselves (approximately 2,500) than newly diagnosed patients did (approximately 870).

Recombination linked TRBV15 to TRBJ1-4, with no confidently assigned D gene. The starting material was peripheral blood mononuclear cells (PBMCs), obtained when the disease was refractory, from a patient treated with antithyroid drugs. The TCR was taken from a female donor with Graves disease. The base sequence is TGTGCCACCAGCAGAGATCAGTCGGGAAGTGAAAAACTGTTTTTT. It specifies CATSRDQSGSEKLFF.